This T cell receptor (beta chain) was obtained from a study of shared clonotypes between healthy human individuals. The investigators split CD4+ cells into a CD45RA+ naive subset and a CD45RA-negative memory subset. With regard to this clone: Its antigen is unknown.

Study findings and constraints: Incomplete sequencing of sorted subsets was indicated by rarefaction despite large depth.

Assay used: immunoSEQ multiplex PCR; TCRdb lists only in-frame clones, some missing. The sample lists approximately 2.1 million clones; approximately 95% were seen once. This CDR3 is 14 amino acids long. The V end lost 0 bases, the J end lost 8 bases, and 14 bases lay between the germline ends. CDR1 is SGDLS and CDR2 is YYNGEE in the germline V gene. This sequence was found in a young man in good health. Some clones in this sample may be carry-over from other donors' samples. The sequencing input was naive CD4+ T cells from PBMCs. Subset: CD45RA+ positively selected. This sequence joins TRBV9 and TRBJ1-2; weak D call: TRBD1 (6 bases). CDR3 nucleotide sequence: TGTGCCAGCAGCGTAGGGGACACCTCGCGGGGCTACACCTTC. Translated: CASSVGDTSRGYTF.